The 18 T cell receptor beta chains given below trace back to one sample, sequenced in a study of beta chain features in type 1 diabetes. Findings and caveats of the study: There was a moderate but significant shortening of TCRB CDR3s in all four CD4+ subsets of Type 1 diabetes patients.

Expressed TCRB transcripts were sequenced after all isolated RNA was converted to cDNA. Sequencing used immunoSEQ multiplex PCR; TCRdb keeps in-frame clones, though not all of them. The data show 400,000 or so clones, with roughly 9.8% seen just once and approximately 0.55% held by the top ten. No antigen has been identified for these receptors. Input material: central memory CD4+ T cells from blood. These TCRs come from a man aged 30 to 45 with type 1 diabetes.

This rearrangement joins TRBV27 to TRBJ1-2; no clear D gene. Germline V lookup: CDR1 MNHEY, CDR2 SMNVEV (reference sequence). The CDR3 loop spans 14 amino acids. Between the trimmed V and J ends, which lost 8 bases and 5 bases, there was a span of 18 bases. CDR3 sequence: CASGTNARVYGYTF. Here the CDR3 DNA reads TGTGCCAGCGGTACCAACGCTCGGGTTTATGGCTACACCTTC.

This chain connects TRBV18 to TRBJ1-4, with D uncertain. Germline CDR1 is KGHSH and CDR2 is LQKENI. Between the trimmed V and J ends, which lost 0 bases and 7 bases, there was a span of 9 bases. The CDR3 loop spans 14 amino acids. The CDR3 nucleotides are TGTGCCAGCTCACCACCGAGTAGCCTTGAAAAACTGTTTTTT. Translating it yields CASSPPSSLEKLFF.

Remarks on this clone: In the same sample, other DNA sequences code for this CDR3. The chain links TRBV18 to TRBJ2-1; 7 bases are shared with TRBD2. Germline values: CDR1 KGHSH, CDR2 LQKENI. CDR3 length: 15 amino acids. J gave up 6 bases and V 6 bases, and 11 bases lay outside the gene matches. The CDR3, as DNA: TGTGCCAGCTCGCGGGGAGGCGGGGGACTCAATGAGCAGTTCTTC. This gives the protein CASSRGGGGLNEQFF.

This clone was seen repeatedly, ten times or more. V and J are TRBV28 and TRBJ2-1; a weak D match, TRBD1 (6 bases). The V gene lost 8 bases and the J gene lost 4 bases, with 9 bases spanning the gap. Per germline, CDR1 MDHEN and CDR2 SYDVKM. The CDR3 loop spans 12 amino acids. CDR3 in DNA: TGTGCCAGCTTGCAGGGGTACAATGAGCAGTTCTTC. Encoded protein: CASLQGYNEQFF.

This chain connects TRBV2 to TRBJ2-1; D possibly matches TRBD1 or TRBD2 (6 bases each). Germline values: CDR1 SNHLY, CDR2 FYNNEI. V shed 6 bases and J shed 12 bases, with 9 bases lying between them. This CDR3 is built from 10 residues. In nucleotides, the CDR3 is TGTGCCAGCAGACAGGGACTGCAGTTCTTC. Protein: CASRQGLQFF.

The CDR3 spells CASSLIPYEQYF. The CDR3 DNA reads as TGTGCCAGCAGCCTTATACCCTACGAGCAGTACTTC. V usage is TRBV7-2 and J usage is TRBJ2-7; no clear D gene. Germline V gives CDR1 SGHTA, CDR2 FQGNSA. Trimming shortened V by 5 bases and J by 2 bases, and 7 bases separated the two germline ends. The CDR3 has 12 residues.

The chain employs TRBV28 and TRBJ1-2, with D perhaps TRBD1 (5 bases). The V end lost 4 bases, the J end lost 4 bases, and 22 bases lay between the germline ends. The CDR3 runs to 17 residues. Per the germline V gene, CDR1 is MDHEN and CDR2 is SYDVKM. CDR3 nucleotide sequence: TGTGCCAGCAGTTCTACCGGACGAGGTACGGGGCCCTATGGCTACACCTTC. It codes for CASSSTGRGTGPYGYTF.

In DNA, the CDR3 is TGTGCCAGCAGCGCCTACGGGATCACCTACGAGCAGTACTTC. Translated, it gives CASSAYGITYEQYF. The chain carries TRBV11-1 and TRBJ2-7; tentative D call: TRBD2 (5 bases). V lost 5 bases to trimming and J lost 2 bases, with 13 bases between them. The germline V gene encodes CDR1 SGHAT and CDR2 FQDESV (reference sequence). The CDR3 is 14 residues long.

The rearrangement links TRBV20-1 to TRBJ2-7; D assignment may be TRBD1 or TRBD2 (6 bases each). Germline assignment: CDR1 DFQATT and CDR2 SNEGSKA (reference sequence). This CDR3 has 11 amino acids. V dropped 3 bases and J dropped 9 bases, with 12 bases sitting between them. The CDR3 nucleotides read TGCAGTGCTAGTGAGGGGGGCGGGCAGTACTTC. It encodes CSASEGGGQYF.

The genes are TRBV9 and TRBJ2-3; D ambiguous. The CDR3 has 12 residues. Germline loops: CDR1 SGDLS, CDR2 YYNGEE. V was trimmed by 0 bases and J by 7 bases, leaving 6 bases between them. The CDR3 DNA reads TGTGCCAGCAGCGTAGGGGCTCATACGCAGTATTTT. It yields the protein CASSVGAHTQYF.

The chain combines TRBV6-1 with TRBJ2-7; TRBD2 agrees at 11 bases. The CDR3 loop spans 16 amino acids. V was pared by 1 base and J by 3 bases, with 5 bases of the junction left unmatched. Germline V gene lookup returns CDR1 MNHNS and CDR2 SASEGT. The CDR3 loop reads CASSEELAGANYEQYF. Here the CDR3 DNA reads TGTGCCAGCAGTGAAGAACTAGCGGGAGCCAACTACGAGCAGTACTTC.

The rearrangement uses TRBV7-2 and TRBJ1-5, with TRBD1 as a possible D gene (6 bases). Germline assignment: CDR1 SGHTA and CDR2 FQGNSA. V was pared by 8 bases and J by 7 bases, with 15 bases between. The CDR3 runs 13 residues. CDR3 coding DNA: TGTGCCAGCTCGGGGGACATAGGGCAGCCCCAGCATTTT. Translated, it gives CASSGDIGQPQHF.

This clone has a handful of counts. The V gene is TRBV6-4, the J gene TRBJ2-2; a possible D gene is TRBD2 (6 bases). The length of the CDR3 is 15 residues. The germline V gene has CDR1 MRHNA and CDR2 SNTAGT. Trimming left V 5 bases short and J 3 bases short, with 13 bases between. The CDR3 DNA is TGTGCCAGCAGTTTTAGCGGAATGGACACCGGGGAGCTGTTTTTT. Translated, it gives CASSFSGMDTGELFF.

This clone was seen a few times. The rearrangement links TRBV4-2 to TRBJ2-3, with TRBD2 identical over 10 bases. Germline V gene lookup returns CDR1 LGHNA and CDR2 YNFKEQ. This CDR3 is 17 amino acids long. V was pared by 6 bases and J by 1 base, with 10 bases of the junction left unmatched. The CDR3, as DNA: TGTGCCAGCAGTTACAGCGGGAGGGGGTTCCGCACAGATACGCAGTATTTT. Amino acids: CASSYSGRGFRTDTQYF.

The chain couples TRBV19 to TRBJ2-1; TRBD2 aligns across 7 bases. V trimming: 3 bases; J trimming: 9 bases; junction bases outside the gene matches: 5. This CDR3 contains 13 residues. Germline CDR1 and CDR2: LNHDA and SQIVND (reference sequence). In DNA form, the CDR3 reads TGTGCCAGTAGTATGCCTAGCGGCAGTGAGCAGTTCTTC. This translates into CASSMPSGSEQFF. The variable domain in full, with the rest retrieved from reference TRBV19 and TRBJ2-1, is DGGITQSPKYLFRKEGQNVTLSCEQNLNHDAMYWYRQDPGQGLRLIYYSQIVNDFQKGDIAEGYSVSREKKESFPLTVTSAQKNPTAFYLCASSMPSGSEQFFGPGTRLTVL.

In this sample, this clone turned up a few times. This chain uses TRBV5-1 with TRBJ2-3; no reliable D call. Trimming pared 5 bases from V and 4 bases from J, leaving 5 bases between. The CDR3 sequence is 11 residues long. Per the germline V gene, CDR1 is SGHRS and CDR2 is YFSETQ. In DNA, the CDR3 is TGCGCCAGCAGTGAGTCAGATACGCAGTATTTT. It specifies CASSESDTQYF.

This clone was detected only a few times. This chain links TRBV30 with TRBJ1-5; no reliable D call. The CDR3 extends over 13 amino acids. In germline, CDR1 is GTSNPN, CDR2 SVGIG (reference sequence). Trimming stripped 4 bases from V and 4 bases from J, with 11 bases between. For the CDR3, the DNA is TGTGCCTGGACACTGGGAGGAAATCAGCCCCAGCATTTT. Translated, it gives CAWTLGGNQPQHF. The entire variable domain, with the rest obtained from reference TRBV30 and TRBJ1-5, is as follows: SQTIHQWPATLVQPVGSPLSLECTVEGTSNPNLYWYRQAAGRGLQLLFYSVGIGQISSEVPQNLSASRPQDRQFILSSKKLLLSDSGFYLCAWTLGGNQPQHFGDGTRLSIL.

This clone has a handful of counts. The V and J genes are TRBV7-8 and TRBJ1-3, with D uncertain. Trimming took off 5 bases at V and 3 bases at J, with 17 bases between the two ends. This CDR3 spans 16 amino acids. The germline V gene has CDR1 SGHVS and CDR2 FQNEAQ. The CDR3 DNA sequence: TGTGCCAGCAGCCCTCGGGCGGATGGGAGTGGAAACACCATATATTTT. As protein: CASSPRADGSGNTIYF.